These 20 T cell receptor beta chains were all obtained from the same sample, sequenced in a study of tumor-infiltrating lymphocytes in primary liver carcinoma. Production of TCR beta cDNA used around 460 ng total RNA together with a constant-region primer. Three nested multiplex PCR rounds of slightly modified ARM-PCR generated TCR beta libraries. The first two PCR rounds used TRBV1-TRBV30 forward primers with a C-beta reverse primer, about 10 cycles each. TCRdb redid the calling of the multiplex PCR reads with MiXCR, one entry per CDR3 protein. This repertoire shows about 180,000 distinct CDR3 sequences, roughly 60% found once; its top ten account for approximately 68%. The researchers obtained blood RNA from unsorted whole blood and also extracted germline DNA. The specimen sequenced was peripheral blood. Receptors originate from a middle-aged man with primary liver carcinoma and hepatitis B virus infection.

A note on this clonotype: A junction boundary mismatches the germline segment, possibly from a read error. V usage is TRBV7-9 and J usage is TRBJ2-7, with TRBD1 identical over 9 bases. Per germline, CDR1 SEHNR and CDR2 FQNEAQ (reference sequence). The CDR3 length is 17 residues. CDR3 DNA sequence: TGTGCCTGCAGCTTATATTTTGGGGACAGGGTTCCTCCCGAGCAGTACTTC. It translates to CACSLYFGDRVPPEQYF.

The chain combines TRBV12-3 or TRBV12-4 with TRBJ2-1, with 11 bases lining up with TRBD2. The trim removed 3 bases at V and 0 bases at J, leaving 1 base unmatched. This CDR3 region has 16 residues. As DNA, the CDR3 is TGTGCCAGCAGTTTTACTAGCGGGAGCTCCTACAATGAGCAGTTCTTC. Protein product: CASSFTSGSSYNEQFF.

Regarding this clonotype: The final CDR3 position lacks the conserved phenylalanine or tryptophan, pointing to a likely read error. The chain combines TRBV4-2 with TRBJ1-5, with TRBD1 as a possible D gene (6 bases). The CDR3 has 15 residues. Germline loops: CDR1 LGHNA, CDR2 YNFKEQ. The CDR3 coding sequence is TGTGCAAGCAGCCAAGTTATAACAGGGAATCAGCCCCAGCATTAT. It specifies CASSQVITGNQPQHY.

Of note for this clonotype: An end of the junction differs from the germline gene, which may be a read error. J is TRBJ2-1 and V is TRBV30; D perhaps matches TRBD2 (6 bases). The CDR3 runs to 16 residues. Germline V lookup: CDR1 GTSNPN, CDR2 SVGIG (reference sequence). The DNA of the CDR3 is TGTGCCTGGAGTGGTTTAGCAGGAGGGGTCTACACTGAGCAGTTCTTC. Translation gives CAWSGLAGGVYTEQFF.

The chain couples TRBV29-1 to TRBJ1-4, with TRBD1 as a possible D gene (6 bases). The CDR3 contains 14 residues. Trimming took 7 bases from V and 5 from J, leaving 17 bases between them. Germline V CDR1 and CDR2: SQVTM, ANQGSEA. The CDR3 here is CSALPPDRNEKLFF. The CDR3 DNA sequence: TGCAGCGCCCTTCCGCCTGACAGGAATGAAAAACTGTTTTTT.

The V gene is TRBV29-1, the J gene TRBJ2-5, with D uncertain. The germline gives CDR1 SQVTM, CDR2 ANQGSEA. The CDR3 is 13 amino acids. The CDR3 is CSAKDGRRETQYF. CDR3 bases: TGCAGTGCCAAGGATGGGCGCAGAGAGACCCAGTACTTC.

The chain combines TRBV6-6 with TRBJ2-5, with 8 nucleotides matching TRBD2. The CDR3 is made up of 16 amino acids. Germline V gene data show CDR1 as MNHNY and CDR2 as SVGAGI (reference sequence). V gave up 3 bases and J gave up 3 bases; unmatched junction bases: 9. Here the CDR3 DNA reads TGTGCCAGCAGTTATCTCCCCCCGGGAGGGAAAGAGACCCAGTACTTC. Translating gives CASSYLPPGGKETQYF.

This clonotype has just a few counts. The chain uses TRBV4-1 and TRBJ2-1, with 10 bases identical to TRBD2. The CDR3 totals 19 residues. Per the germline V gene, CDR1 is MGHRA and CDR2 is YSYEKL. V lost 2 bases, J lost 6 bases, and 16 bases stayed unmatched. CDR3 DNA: TGCGCCAGCAGCCAAAAAGCACTAGCGGGATCCTTTACCGGCAATGAGCAGTTCTTC. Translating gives CASSQKALAGSFTGNEQFF.

The CDR3 loop reads CASSNHRGRDYGYTF. The CDR3 region has the DNA TGTGCCAGCAGTAACCATCGGGGGCGGGACTATGGCTACACCTTC. This chain connects TRBV11-1 to TRBJ1-2, with D possibly matching TRBD1 (6 bases). Trimming stripped 6 bases from V and 3 bases from J, with 17 bases between. The germline gives CDR1 SGHAT, CDR2 FQDESV (reference sequence). The CDR3 contains 15 residues.

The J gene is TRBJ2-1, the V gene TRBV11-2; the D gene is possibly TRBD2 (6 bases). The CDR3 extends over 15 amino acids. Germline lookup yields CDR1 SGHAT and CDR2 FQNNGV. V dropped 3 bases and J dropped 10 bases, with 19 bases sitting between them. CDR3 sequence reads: CASSLALPGVEEQFF. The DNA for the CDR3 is TGTGCCAGCAGCTTGGCCCTACCGGGAGTGGAAGAGCAGTTCTTC. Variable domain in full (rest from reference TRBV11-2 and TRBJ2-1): EAGVAQSPRYKIIEKRQSVAFWCNPISGHATLYWYQQILGQGPKLLIQFQNNGVVDDSQLPKDRFSAERLKGVDSTLKIQPAKLEDSAVYLCASSLALPGVEEQFFGPGTRLTVL.

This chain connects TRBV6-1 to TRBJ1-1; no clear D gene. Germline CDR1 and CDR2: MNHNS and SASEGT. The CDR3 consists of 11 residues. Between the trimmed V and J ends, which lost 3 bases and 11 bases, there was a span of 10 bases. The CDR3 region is CASSDEEQAFF. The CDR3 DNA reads TGTGCCAGCAGTGACGAGGAGCAGGCTTTCTTT.

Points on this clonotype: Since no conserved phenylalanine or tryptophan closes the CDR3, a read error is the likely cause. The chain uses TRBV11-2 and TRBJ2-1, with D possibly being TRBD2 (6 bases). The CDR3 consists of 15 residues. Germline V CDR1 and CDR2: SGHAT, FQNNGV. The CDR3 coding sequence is TGTGCCAGCTGCTTACAACTAGTGGGAGGCTATGAGCAGTTCCTC. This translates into CASCLQLVGGYEQFL.

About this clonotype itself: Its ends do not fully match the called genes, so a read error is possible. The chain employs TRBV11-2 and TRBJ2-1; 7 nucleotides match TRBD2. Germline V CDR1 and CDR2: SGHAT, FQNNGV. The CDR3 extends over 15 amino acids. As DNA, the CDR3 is TGTCCCAGTAGCTTAGGCGGGAGCGCGTACAATGAGCAGTTCTTC. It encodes CPSSLGGSAYNEQFF. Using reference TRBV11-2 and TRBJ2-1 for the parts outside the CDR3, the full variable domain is EAGVAQSPRYKIIEKRQSVAFWCNPISGHATLYWYQQILGQGPKLLIQFQNNGVVDDSQLPKDRFSAERLKGVDSTLKIQPAKLEDSAVYLCPSSLGGSAYNEQFFGPGTRLTVL.

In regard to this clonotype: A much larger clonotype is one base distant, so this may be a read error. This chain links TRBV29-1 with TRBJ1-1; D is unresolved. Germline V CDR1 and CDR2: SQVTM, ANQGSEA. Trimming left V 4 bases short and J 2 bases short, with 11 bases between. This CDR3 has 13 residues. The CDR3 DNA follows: TGCAGCGTTGCTCAGACCATTAACACTGAAGCTTTCTTT. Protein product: CSVAQTINTEAFF.

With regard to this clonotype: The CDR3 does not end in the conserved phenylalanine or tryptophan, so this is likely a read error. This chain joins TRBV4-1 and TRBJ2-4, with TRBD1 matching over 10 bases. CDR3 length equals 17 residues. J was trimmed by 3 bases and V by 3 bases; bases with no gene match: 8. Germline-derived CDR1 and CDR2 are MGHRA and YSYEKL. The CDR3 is CASSHHRDRGDKNIQYL. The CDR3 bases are TGCGCCAGCAGCCACCACCGGGACAGGGGAGACAAAAACATTCAGTACCTC.

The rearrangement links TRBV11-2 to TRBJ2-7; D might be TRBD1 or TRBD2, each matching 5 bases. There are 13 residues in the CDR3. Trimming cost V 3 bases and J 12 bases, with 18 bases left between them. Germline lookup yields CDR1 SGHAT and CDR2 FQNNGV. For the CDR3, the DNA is TGTGCCAGCAGCTTGGGGGAGTCCTACGAGTGGTACTTC. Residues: CASSLGESYEWYF.

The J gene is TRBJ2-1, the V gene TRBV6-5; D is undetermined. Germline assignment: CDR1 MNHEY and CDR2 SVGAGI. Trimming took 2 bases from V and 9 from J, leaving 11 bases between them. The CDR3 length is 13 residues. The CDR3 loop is CASSYLLDGEQFF. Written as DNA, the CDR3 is TGTGCCAGCAGTTACCTCCTGGACGGTGAGCAGTTCTTC.

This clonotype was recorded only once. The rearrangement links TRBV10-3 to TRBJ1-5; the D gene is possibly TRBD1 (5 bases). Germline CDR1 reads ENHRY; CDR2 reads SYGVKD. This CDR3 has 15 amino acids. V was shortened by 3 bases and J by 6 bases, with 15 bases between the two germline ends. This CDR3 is CAISDGPGRSQPQHF. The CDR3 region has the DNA TGTGCCATCAGTGACGGGCCGGGACGCAGTCAGCCCCAGCATTTT.

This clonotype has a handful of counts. In nucleotides, the CDR3 is TGCGCCAGCAGCCGCAGCGCGAGCTCCTACAATGAGCAGTTCTTC. This encodes CASSRSASSYNEQFF. The chain couples TRBV4-1 to TRBJ2-1; D ambiguous. The germline V gene has CDR1 MGHRA and CDR2 YSYEKL. The CDR3 sequence is 15 residues long. V lost 4 bases, J lost 0 bases, and 10 bases lay in between.

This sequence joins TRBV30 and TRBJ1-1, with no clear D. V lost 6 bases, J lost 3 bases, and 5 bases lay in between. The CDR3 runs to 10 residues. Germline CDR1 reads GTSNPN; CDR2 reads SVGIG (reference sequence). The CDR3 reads CACRDTEAFF. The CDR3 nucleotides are TGTGCCTGCCGGGACACTGAAGCTTTCTTT.